This T cell receptor beta chain stems from a study of CD8 T cells in Susac syndrome. General study findings and limits: The authors found around 15 Susac-specific public clones in total CD8+ repertoires and a few in CD8+ TEMRA repertoires. Peak Susac CD8+ clonal expansion was seen in TEMRA cells and active patients.

As concerns this clonotype: Its antigen remains unidentified.

The RNA, about 0.5 to 1 ug, was put through reverse transcription using random hexamers. TCRdb re-analysed the immunoSEQ multiplex PCR reads in MiXCR, keeping a single row per CDR3 protein. The sample has fewer than 150,000 distinct CDR3 sequences, about 95% seen once. Trimming removed 0 bases from V and 1 base from J; junction bases left unmatched: 3. This CDR3 is built from 15 residues. Per the germline V gene, CDR1 is DFQATT and CDR2 is SNEGSKA (reference sequence). Sequencing targeted TCR beta in T cells from blood (CD8+ and CD4+). The source is a human donor with Susac syndrome. The chain carries TRBV20-1 and TRBJ2-7; 10 bases map to TRBD1. The sample comprised CD8+ T cells from PBMCs. The CDR3 sequence: CSARDRDRGSYEQYF. The CDR3 nucleotides read TGCAGTGCTAGAGATCGGGACAGGGGATCCTACGAGCAGTACTTC.